The next 9 T cell receptor beta chains were all read from a single sample in a study of T cells in tuberculosis. Generated by immunoSEQ multiplex PCR, the TCRdb table keeps only in-frame clones and is missing some. Found here are about 36,000 clones, 93% of them singletons; the top ten hold over 6.5%. Sequencing used PBMCs. These receptors originate from a donor aged 10 to 29 with latent tuberculosis or without tuberculosis infection.

This rearrangement joins TRBV5-1 to TRBJ2-7, with 9 bases matching TRBD1. This CDR3 is built from 14 residues. J lost 4 bases, V lost 1 base, and 3 bases had no gene match. CDR1 and CDR2 from the germline V gene are SGHRS and YFSETQ. This CDR3 reads CASSLTGGLYEQYF. The CDR3 DNA is TGCGCCAGCAGCTTGACAGGGGGCCTTTACGAGCAGTACTTC.

The V gene is TRBV30, the J gene TRBJ1-2; TRBD1 matches 7 bases. CDR1 is GTSNPN, CDR2 SVGIG, per germline (reference sequence). The trim removed 2 bases at V and 3 bases at J, leaving 6 bases unmatched. This CDR3 comprises 14 residues. CDR3 DNA sequence: TGTGCCTGGAGTCCTCCAGGGGGTCACTATGGCTACACCTTC. Its protein is CAWSPPGGHYGYTF. Full variable domain (missing parts from reference TRBV30 and TRBJ1-2): SQTIHQWPATLVQPVGSPLSLECTVEGTSNPNLYWYRQAAGRGLQLLFYSVGIGQISSEVPQNLSASRPQDRQFILSSKKLLLSDSGFYLCAWSPPGGHYGYTFGSGTRLTVV.

This chain joins TRBV27 and TRBJ1-1; no clear D. V was cut by 6 bases and J by 4 bases, with 3 bases left in between. Germline CDR1 is MNHEY and CDR2 is SMNVEV (reference sequence). The CDR3 has 10 amino acids. CDR3 region: CASSVTEAFF. The CDR3 region has the DNA TGTGCCAGCAGCGTCACTGAAGCTTTCTTT.

This chain connects TRBV6-6 to TRBJ1-2, with 8 bases fitting TRBD1. The CDR3 consists of 15 residues. J gave up 4 bases and V 5 bases, and 9 bases lay outside the gene matches. Germline V gene data show CDR1 as MNHNY and CDR2 as SVGAGI (reference sequence). CDR3 loop: CASSQQGVSRYGYTF. DNA of the CDR3: TGTGCCAGCAGTCAACAGGGGGTATCTCGCTATGGCTACACCTTC.

The V call is TRBV6-5, the J call TRBJ1-2; 10 nucleotides align to TRBD1. There are 13 residues in the CDR3. In germline, CDR1 is MNHEY, CDR2 SVGAGI. The J segment lost 5 bases and the V segment lost 9 bases, leaving 6 bases of the junction unmatched. DNA for the CDR3: TGTGCCAGTAGACAGGGGGCTCAGTATGGCTACACCTTC. It codes for CASRQGAQYGYTF.

This rearrangement joins TRBV19 to TRBJ1-1; 10 bases fit TRBD1. The CDR3 sequence is 17 residues long. V trimming: 3 bases; J trimming: 5 bases; junction bases outside the gene matches: 12. CDR1 and CDR2 from the germline V gene are LNHDA and SQIVND (reference sequence). CDR3 nucleotides: TGTGCCAGTAGTATGGCCGGACAGGGGGTAGGGAGAACTGAAGCTTTCTTT. Encoded protein: CASSMAGQGVGRTEAFF.

The chain has TRBV7-8 and TRBJ2-7, with a weak D call TRBD1 (5 bases). CDR1 and CDR2 from the germline V gene are SGHVS and FQNEAQ. Between the trimmed V and J ends, which lost 2 bases and 5 bases, there was a span of 10 bases. The CDR3 loop spans 13 amino acids. CDR3 residues: CASSLISGNEQYF. In nucleotides, the CDR3 is TGTGCCAGCAGCTTAATATCAGGGAACGAGCAGTACTTC.

CDR3 residues: CASSPSAPGLAGGHSYEQYF. CDR3 DNA sequence: TGTGCCAGCAGCCCGAGCGCACCGGGACTAGCGGGGGGGCACTCCTACGAGCAGTACTTC. The chain employs TRBV9 and TRBJ2-7, with 16 bases aligning to TRBD2. CDR1 SGDLS and CDR2 YYNGEE come from the germline V gene. Unmatched junction bases numbered 13, after V lost 4 bases and J lost 0 bases. The CDR3 sequence is 20 residues long. Drawing the rest from reference TRBV9 and TRBJ2-7, the complete variable domain is DSGVTQTPKHLITATGQRVTLRCSPRSGDLSVYWYQQSLDQGLQFLIQYYNGEERAKGNILERFSAQQFPDLHSELNLSSLELGDSALYFCASSPSAPGLAGGHSYEQYFGPGTRLTVT.

The chain couples TRBV6-5 to TRBJ2-3, with D perhaps TRBD2 (5 bases). The CDR3 covers 13 residues. Trimming shortened V by 8 bases and J by 3 bases, and 12 bases separated the two germline ends. Germline CDR1 reads MNHEY; CDR2 reads SVGAGI. CDR3 amino acids: CASREEVTDTQYF. The CDR3 DNA sequence: TGTGCCAGCCGCGAGGAGGTAACAGATACGCAGTATTTT.